What follows are 30 T cell receptor beta chains derived from one specimen sequenced in a study of T cell responses to AZD1222 COVID-19 vaccine. Sequenced by immunoSEQ multiplex PCR; TCRdb stores in-frame clones only, minus some. The sample has around 120,000 clones; just over 85% are singletons. The sequencing used peripheral blood, collected on day 0 of AZD1222 vaccination. All receptors come from an adult in good health.

The chain links TRBV11-2 to TRBJ2-7; D perhaps matches TRBD2 (5 bases). The CDR3 covers 15 residues. Germline-derived CDR1 and CDR2 are SGHAT and FQNNGV. V was cut by 6 bases and J by 6 bases, with 21 bases left in between. CDR3 region: CASSSGGLGWGEQYF. The CDR3 region has the DNA TGTGCCAGCAGTTCAGGTGGACTGGGATGGGGCGAGCAGTACTTC.

This clone was seen once. J is TRBJ2-7 and V is TRBV19; 12 bases agree with TRBD2. After removal of 6 bases from V and 2 bases from J, the junction contained 2 bases not matched to a gene. This CDR3 comprises 14 residues. Germline CDR1 and CDR2: LNHDA and SQIVND (reference sequence). CDR3 protein: CASRTSGGTYEQYF. DNA of the CDR3: TGTGCCAGTAGAACTAGCGGGGGGACCTACGAGCAGTACTTC.

V is TRBV28 and J is TRBJ1-2; D possibly corresponds to TRBD1 (6 bases). Trimming shortened V by 1 base and J by 8 bases, and 11 bases separated the two germline ends. CDR3 length: 13 residues. Germline CDR1 is MDHEN and CDR2 is SYDVKM. The CDR3, as DNA: TGTGCCAGCAGTTTATTGGGGGCAGGAGGCTACACCTTC. Protein product: CASSLLGAGGYTF.

The CDR3: CASRTGGGGVSAEAFF. The CDR3 nucleotides read TGTGCCAGTAGAACAGGCGGTGGCGGGGTAAGCGCTGAAGCTTTCTTT. This rearrangement joins TRBV19 to TRBJ1-1; perhaps TRBD1 as D (5 bases). The V end was cut by 6 bases, the J end by 6 bases, with 23 bases between. Germline values: CDR1 LNHDA, CDR2 SQIVND (reference sequence). This CDR3 region has 16 residues.

This clone was observed once. The gene calls are TRBV10-3 and TRBJ1-5; TRBD1 is a possible D gene (6 bases). Germline CDR1 reads ENHRY; CDR2 reads SYGVKD. V was trimmed by 7 bases and J by 6 bases, leaving 13 bases between them. The CDR3 length is 13 residues. The CDR3 reads CAITRGGGQPQHF. CDR3 sequence (DNA): TGTGCCATCACCAGAGGGGGGGGTCAGCCCCAGCATTTT.

This clone occurred once. The rearrangement joins TRBV18 to TRBJ1-1; D ambiguous. Germline-derived CDR1 and CDR2 are KGHSH and LQKENI. The CDR3 is 13 amino acids. V was trimmed by 3 bases and J by 5 bases, leaving 10 bases between them. CDR3 nucleotides: TGTGCCAGCTCACCCCCCCCGGCGACTGAAGCTTTCTTT. Residues: CASSPPPATEAFF.

Written as DNA, the CDR3 is TGTGCCAGCAGGCCCCCAGGTAGCCCAGATACGCAGTATTTT. Its translation is CASRPPGSPDTQYF. This chain uses TRBV28 with TRBJ2-3; D is ambiguous. This CDR3 has 14 amino acids. The V gene's germline CDR1 is MDHEN and CDR2 SYDVKM. V shed 6 bases and J shed 4 bases, with 14 bases lying between them.

The chain uses TRBV7-9 and TRBJ1-3, with D perhaps TRBD1 (6 bases). Germline V gives CDR1 SEHNR, CDR2 FQNEAQ (reference sequence). V was cut by 4 bases and J by 0 bases, with 19 bases left in between. The CDR3 spans 18 residues. CDR3 protein: CASSSPPGGRNSGNTIYF. Written as DNA, the CDR3 is TGTGCCAGCAGCTCACCCCCCGGGGGCAGGAACTCTGGAAACACCATATATTTT.

The chain couples TRBV19 to TRBJ2-1; D remains unclear. V lost 1 base to trimming and J lost 2 bases, with 6 bases between them. The CDR3 spans 14 residues. Per the germline V gene, CDR1 is LNHDA and CDR2 is SQIVND (reference sequence). CDR3 sequence: CASSIARTYNEQFF. For the CDR3, the DNA is TGTGCCAGTAGTATAGCTCGGACCTACAATGAGCAGTTCTTC.

The chain joins TRBV4-2 to TRBJ2-5, with D uncertain. There are 14 residues in the CDR3. Between the trimmed V and J ends, which lost 1 base and 5 bases, there was a span of 11 bases. The V gene's germline CDR1 is LGHNA and CDR2 YNFKEQ. The CDR3 loop reads CASSQGTHAETQYF. The DNA for the CDR3 is TGTGCCAGCAGCCAAGGGACCCATGCGGAGACCCAGTACTTC.

The V call is TRBV13, the J call TRBJ1-2; D call uncertain. The CDR3 is 11 residues long. The V and J ends lost 3 bases and 2 bases respectively, with 1 base between them. Germline assignment: CDR1 PRHDT and CDR2 FYEKMQ (reference sequence). The CDR3 loop reads CASSFNYGYTF. The CDR3 nucleotides read TGTGCCAGCAGCTTCAACTATGGCTACACCTTC.

The chain links TRBV6-2 or TRBV6-3 to TRBJ2-1; TRBD2 might be the D (6 bases). CDR3 size: 13 residues. The germline V gene has CDR1 MNHEY and CDR2 SVGEGT. V was cut by 2 bases and J by 10 bases, with 12 bases left in between. In nucleotides, the CDR3 is TGTGCCAGCAGTTACCCCAGAGGGAGGGAGCAGTTCTTC. Its translation is CASSYPRGREQFF.

This chain connects TRBV5-5 to TRBJ1-3; no clear D. Germline V lookup: CDR1 SGHKS, CDR2 YYEKEE (reference sequence). The V end lost 4 bases, the J end lost 4 bases, and 15 bases lay between the germline ends. The CDR3 length is 15 residues. The CDR3, as DNA: TGTGCCAGCAGCCCTAGCCCGCGGGAAGGAAACACCATATATTTT. Amino acids: CASSPSPREGNTIYF.

This chain connects TRBV6-6 to TRBJ1-1; D is undetermined. The germline V gene encodes CDR1 MNHNY and CDR2 SVGAGI (reference sequence). This CDR3 has 13 amino acids. Trimming left V 7 bases short and J 1 base short, with 10 bases between. CDR3 sequence (DNA): TGTGCCAGCACAGTAGCCCAGAACACTGAAGCTTTCTTT. Translating gives CASTVAQNTEAFF.

The table lists this clone with a count of one. The chain employs TRBV10-1 and TRBJ1-3; D is uncertain. The CDR3 is 15 residues long. Trimming took 8 bases from V and 0 from J, leaving 14 bases between them. The germline V gene encodes CDR1 WNHNN and CDR2 SYGVQD (reference sequence). The CDR3 is CASPNPVSSGNTIYF. The CDR3 DNA reads as TGCGCCAGCCCAAATCCCGTGAGCTCTGGAAACACCATATATTTT.

The chain uses TRBV10-3 and TRBJ1-4; a possible D gene is TRBD1 (6 bases). Trimming took 4 bases from V and 8 from J, leaving 20 bases between them. The CDR3 contains 16 residues. Germline-derived CDR1 and CDR2 are ENHRY and SYGVKD. CDR3: CAISASVGQTGEKLFF. CDR3 bases: TGTGCCATCAGTGCATCGGTAGGACAGACCGGGGAAAAACTGTTTTTT.

The V call is TRBV20-1, the J call TRBJ1-1; weak D call: TRBD1 (5 bases). V shed 3 bases and J shed 1 base, with 12 bases lying between them. Germline V gene data show CDR1 as DFQATT and CDR2 as SNEGSKA (reference sequence). This CDR3 has 14 residues. The CDR3 sequence is CSASQGARNTEAFF. The CDR3 nucleotides read TGCAGTGCTAGTCAAGGGGCGCGGAACACTGAAGCTTTCTTT.

The chain couples TRBV3-1 (or the pseudogene TRBV3-2) to TRBJ2-5, with no clear D. The CDR3 contains 18 residues. Trimming left V 3 bases short and J 1 base short, with 21 bases between. Germline V gene sequence: CDR1 LGHDT, CDR2 YNNKEL (reference sequence). The CDR3 here is CASSHRLGFSLLQETQYF. The DNA for the CDR3 is TGTGCCAGCAGCCACCGTTTAGGTTTCTCGCTACTCCAAGAGACCCAGTACTTC.

The chain carries TRBV19 and TRBJ1-5, with D uncertain. Germline assignment: CDR1 LNHDA and CDR2 SQIVND (reference sequence). This CDR3 contains 16 residues. V lost 3 bases, J lost 0 bases, and 12 bases lay in between. The CDR3 region is CASSIRGSNSNQPQHF. CDR3 DNA: TGTGCCAGTAGTATCCGAGGTTCGAATAGCAATCAGCCCCAGCATTTT.

DNA of the CDR3: TGTGCCAGTAGTATAGATGGCGGGGGGGCCTACAATGAGCAGTTCTTC. Translation gives CASSIDGGGAYNEQFF. The J gene is TRBJ2-1, the V gene TRBV19, with TRBD2 identical over 9 bases. The length of the CDR3 is 16 residues. Germline CDR1 and CDR2: LNHDA and SQIVND (reference sequence). Trimming took 0 bases from V and 2 from J; bases not matched to a gene: 2.

This clone occurred once. The J gene is TRBJ1-2, the V gene TRBV15, with 8 bases identical to TRBD1. CDR3 size: 15 residues. Germline V gene lookup returns CDR1 LNHNV and CDR2 YYDKDF (reference sequence). V was clipped by 6 bases and J by 4 bases; unmatched bases: 10. The CDR3 loop is CATRENRGMSYGYTF. The CDR3 DNA reads as TGTGCCACCAGAGAAAACAGGGGGATGAGCTATGGCTACACCTTC.

The table lists this clone with a few counts. This chain joins TRBV7-8 and TRBJ1-1; TRBD1 matches 12 bases. Trimming took 5 bases from V and 5 from J; bases not matched to a gene: 6. The germline CDR1 and CDR2 sequences are SGHVS and FQNEAQ. The CDR3 totals 15 residues. CDR3 nucleotide sequence: TGTGCCAGCAGCCCGGGACAGGGGGCAACGACTGAAGCTTTCTTT. Protein: CASSPGQGATTEAFF.

This chain uses TRBV19 with TRBJ1-2; weak D call: TRBD1 (5 bases). Trimming removed 2 bases from V and 8 bases from J, with 6 bases in between. The V gene's germline CDR1 is LNHDA and CDR2 SQIVND (reference sequence). There are 11 residues in the CDR3. The CDR3 DNA follows: TGTGCCAGTAGTATACAGGGCGGCTACACCTTC. This sequence encodes CASSIQGGYTF.

This clone was seen a single time. The chain combines TRBV5-4 with TRBJ2-5, with D perhaps matching TRBD2 (7 bases). V was clipped by 7 bases and J by 5 bases, with 15 bases between them. Germline CDR1 is SGHNT and CDR2 is YYREEE (reference sequence). The CDR3 extends over 13 amino acids. CDR3 sequence: CASVGGAQETQYF. The CDR3 nucleotides read TGTGCCAGCGTTGGGGGGGCACAGGAGACCCAGTACTTC.

This chain uses TRBV9 with TRBJ2-7; 8 bases are a match to TRBD1. The CDR3 has 14 residues. Unmatched junction bases numbered 3, after V lost 0 bases and J lost 4 bases. Germline V CDR1 and CDR2: SGDLS, YYNGEE. The CDR3 loop is CASSVGQGRYEQYF. The DNA for the CDR3 is TGTGCCAGCAGCGTAGGACAGGGGCGGTACGAGCAGTACTTC.

The chain joins TRBV6-2 or TRBV6-3 to TRBJ2-7; the D is unclear. V dropped 0 bases and J dropped 2 bases, with 8 bases sitting between them. The CDR3 totals 14 residues. Germline-derived CDR1 and CDR2 are MNHEY and SVGEGT. DNA of the CDR3: TGTGCCAGCAGTTACTCGAGTCGGGCCTACGAGCAGTACTTC. Translating it yields CASSYSSRAYEQYF.

V is TRBV29-1 and J is TRBJ1-5; possibly TRBD1 for D (5 bases). CDR1 SQVTM and CDR2 ANQGSEA come from the germline V gene. The V and J ends lost 5 bases and 5 bases respectively, with 13 bases between them. The CDR3 length is 13 residues. The CDR3, as DNA: TGCAGCGTTCTTCAGGGCTTGGATCAGCCCCAGCATTTT. Protein sequence: CSVLQGLDQPQHF.

The chain is built from TRBV3-1 (or the pseudogene TRBV3-2) and TRBJ2-5; D ambiguous. Per the germline V gene, CDR1 is LGHDT and CDR2 is YNNKEL (reference sequence). The CDR3 has 16 residues. Between the trimmed V and J ends, which lost 1 base and 0 bases, there was a span of 12 bases. The CDR3 region has the DNA TGTGCCAGCAGCCAAGTTTACAGCCTCTACCAAGAGACCCAGTACTTC. Protein product: CASSQVYSLYQETQYF.

The J gene is TRBJ2-1, the V gene TRBV5-4; a weak D match, TRBD2 (5 bases). The V and J ends lost 3 bases and 5 bases respectively, with 24 bases between them. The germline V gene has CDR1 SGHNT and CDR2 YYREEE (reference sequence). The CDR3 has 18 amino acids. CDR3: CASSSALARFKGNNEQFF. The CDR3 nucleotides read TGTGCCAGCAGCTCGGCGTTAGCGCGGTTTAAGGGAAACAATGAGCAGTTCTTC.

J is TRBJ1-1 and V is TRBV11-3, with no clear D. CDR1 and CDR2 from the germline V gene are SGHNT and YENEEA. V was pared by 3 bases and J by 1 base, with 6 bases between. This CDR3 is 13 amino acids long. CDR3 nucleotide sequence: TGTGCCAGCAGCTTCGTGAAGAACACTGAAGCTTTCTTT. Protein sequence: CASSFVKNTEAFF.